This T cell receptor (beta chain) was recorded in a study of PD-L1 blockade in urothelial cancer. Study information: Patients initiated atezolizumab around 2014 at 1,200 mg intravenously every 3 weeks. About 90% of the 29 patients were males with bladder-origin urothelial cancer.

This CDR3 comprises 11 residues. In germline, CDR1 is SGHDT, CDR2 YYEEEE. V lost 3 bases and J 9 bases, leaving 10 bases between the germline ends. Sequencing used immunoSEQ multiplex PCR; TCRdb keeps in-frame clones, though not all of them. The table shows roughly 43,000 clones, with roughly four fifths occurring only once. The genes are TRBV5-6 and TRBJ2-7; tentative D call: TRBD1 (6 bases). The receptor was derived from a man in his 70s with urothelial cancer. This sample comprised PBMCs, obtained around atezolizumab (anti-PD-L1) treatment. The CDR3 protein is CASSSGAGQYF. As DNA, the CDR3 is TGTGCCAGCAGCTCAGGGGCAGGGCAGTACTTC.